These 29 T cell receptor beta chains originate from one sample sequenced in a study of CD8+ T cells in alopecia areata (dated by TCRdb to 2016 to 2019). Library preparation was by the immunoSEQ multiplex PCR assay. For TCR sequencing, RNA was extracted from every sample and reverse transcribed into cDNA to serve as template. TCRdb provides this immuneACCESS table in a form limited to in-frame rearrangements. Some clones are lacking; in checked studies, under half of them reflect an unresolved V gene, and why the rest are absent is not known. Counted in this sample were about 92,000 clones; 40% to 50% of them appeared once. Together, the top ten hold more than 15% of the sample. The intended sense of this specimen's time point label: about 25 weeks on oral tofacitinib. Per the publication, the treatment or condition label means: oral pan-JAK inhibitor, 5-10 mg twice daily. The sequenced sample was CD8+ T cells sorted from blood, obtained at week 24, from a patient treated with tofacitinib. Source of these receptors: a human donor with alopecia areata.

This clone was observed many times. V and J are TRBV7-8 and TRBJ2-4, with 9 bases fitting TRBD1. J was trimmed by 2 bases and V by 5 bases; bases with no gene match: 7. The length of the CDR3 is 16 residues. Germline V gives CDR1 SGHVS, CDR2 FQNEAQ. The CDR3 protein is CASSPGQGWPKNIQYF. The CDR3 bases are TGTGCCAGCAGCCCTGGACAGGGGTGGCCCAAAAACATTCAGTACTTC.

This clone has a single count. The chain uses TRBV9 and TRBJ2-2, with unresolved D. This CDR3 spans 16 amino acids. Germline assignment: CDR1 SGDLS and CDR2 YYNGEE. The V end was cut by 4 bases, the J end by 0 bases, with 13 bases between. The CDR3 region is CASSKFRVPNTGELFF. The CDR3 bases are TGTGCCAGCAGCAAATTCCGGGTCCCGAACACCGGGGAGCTGTTTTTT.

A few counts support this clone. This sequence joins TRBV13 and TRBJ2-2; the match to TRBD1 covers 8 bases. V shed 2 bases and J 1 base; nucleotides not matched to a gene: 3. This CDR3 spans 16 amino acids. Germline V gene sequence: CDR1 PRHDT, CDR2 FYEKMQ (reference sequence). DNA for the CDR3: TGTGCCAGCAGCTTATGGGACAGGAGGAACACCGGGGAGCTGTTTTTT. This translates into CASSLWDRRNTGELFF. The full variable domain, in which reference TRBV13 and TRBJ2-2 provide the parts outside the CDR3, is AAGVIQSPRHLIKEKRETATLKCYPIPRHDTVYWYQQGPGQDPQFLISFYEKMQSDKGSIPDRFSAQQFSDYHSELNMSSLELGDSALYFCASSLWDRRNTGELFFGEGSRLTVL.

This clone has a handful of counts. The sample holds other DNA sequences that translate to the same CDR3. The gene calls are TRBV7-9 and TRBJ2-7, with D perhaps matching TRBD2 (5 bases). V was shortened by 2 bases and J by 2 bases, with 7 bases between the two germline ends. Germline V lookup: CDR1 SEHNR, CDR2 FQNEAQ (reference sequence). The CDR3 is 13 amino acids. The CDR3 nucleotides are TGTGCCAGCAGCTTAACGGGGACCTACGAGCAGTACTTC. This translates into CASSLTGTYEQYF.

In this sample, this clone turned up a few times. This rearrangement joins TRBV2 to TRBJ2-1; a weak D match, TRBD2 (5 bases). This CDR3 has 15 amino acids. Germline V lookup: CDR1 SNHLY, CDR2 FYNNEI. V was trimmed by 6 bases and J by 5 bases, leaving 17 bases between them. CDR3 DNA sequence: TGTGCCAGCAGGCCGGTGGGGAGAAATGACAATGAGCAGTTCTTC. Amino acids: CASRPVGRNDNEQFF.

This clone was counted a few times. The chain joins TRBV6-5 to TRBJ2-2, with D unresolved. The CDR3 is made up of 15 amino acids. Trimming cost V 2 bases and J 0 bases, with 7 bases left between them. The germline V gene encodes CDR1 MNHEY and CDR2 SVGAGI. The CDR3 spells CASSYRRPNTGELFF. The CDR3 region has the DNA TGTGCCAGCAGTTACAGGCGTCCGAACACCGGGGAGCTGTTTTTT.

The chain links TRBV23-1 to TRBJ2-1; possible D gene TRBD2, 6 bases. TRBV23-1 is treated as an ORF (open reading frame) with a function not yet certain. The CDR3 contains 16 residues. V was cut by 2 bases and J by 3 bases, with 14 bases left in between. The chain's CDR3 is CASSQPGVAVYNEQFF. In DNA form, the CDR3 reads TGCGCCAGCAGTCAACCCGGGGTAGCGGTCTACAATGAGCAGTTCTTC.

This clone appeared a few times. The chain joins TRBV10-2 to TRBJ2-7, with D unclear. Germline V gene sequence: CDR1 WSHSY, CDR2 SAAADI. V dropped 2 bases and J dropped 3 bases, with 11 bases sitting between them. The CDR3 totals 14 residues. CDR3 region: CASSEVQLNYEQYF. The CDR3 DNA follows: TGCGCCAGCAGTGAGGTACAGCTAAACTACGAGCAGTACTTC.

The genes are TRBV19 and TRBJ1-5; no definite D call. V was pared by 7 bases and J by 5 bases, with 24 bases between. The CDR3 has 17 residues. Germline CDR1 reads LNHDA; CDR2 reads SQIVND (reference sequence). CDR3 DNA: TGTGCCAGTAACCCCCTGGCGGACTCCCAAAGGGATCAGCCCCAGCATTTT. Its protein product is CASNPLADSQRDQPQHF.

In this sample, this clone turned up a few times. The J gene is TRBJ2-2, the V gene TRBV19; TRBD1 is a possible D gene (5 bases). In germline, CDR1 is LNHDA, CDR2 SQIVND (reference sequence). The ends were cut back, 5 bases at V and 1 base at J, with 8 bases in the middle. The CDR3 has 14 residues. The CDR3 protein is CASSFGQNTGELFF. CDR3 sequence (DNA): TGTGCCAGTAGTTTTGGACAGAACACCGGGGAGCTGTTTTTT.

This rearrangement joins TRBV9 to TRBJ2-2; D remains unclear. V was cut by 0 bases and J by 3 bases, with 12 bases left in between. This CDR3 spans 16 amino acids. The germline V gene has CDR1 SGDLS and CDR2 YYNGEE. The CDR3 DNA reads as TGTGCCAGCAGCGTAGGAGTGGGTTCCTACACCGGGGAGCTGTTTTTT. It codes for CASSVGVGSYTGELFF.

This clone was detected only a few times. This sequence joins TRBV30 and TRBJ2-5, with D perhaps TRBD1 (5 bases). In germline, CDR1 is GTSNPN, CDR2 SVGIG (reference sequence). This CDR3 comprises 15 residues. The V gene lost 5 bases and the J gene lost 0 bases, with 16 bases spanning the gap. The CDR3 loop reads CAWGPGRANQETQYF. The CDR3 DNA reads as TGTGCCTGGGGACCAGGGCGCGCTAACCAAGAGACCCAGTACTTC. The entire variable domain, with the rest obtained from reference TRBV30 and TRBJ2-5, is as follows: SQTIHQWPATLVQPVGSPLSLECTVEGTSNPNLYWYRQAAGRGLQLLFYSVGIGQISSEVPQNLSASRPQDRQFILSSKKLLLSDSGFYLCAWGPGRANQETQYFGPGTRLLVL.

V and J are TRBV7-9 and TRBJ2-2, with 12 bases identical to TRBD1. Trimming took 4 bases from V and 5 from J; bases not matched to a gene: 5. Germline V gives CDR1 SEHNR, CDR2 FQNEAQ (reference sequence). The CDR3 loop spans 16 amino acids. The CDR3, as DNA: TGTGCCAGCAGCTCTCCGGGACAGGGGGCTACCGGGGAGCTGTTTTTT. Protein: CASSSPGQGATGELFF.

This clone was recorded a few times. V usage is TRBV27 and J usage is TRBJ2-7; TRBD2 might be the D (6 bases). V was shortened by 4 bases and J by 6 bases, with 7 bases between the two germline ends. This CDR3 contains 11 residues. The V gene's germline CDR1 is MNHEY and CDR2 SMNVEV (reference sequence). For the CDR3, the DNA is TGTGCCAGCAGTTCCGGGGGCGAGCAGTACTTC. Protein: CASSSGGEQYF.

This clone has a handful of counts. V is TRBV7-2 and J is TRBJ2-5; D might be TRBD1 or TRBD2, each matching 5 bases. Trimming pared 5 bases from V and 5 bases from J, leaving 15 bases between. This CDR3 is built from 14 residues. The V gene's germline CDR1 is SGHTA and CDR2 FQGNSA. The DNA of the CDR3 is TGTGCCAGCAGCCTTTCCGGGACCTTGGAGACCCAGTACTTC. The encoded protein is CASSLSGTLETQYF.

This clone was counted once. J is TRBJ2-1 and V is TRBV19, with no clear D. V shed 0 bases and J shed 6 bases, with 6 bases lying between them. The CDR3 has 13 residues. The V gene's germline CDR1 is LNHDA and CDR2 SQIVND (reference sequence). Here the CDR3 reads CASSIDHSNEQFF. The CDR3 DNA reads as TGTGCCAGTAGTATAGATCATAGCAATGAGCAGTTCTTC.

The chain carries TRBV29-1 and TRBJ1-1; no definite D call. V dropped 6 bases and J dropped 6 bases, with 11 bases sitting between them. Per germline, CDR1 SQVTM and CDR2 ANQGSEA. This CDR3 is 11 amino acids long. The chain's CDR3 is CSVPEYAEAFF. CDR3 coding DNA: TGCAGCGTCCCAGAATACGCTGAAGCTTTCTTT.

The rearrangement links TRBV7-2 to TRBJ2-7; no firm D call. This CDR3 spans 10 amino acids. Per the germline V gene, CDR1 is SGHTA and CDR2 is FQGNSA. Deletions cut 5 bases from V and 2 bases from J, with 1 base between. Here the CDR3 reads CASSTYEQYF. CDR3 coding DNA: TGTGCCAGCAGCACCTACGAGCAGTACTTC.

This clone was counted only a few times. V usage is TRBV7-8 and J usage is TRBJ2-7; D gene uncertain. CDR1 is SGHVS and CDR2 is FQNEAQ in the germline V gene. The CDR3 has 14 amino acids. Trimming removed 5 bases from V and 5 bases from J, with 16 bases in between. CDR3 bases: TGTGCCAGCAGCAACCGCAGGAGTTTGGACGAGCAGTACTTC. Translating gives CASSNRRSLDEQYF.

This CDR3 is CASSPGVGSYEQYF. The CDR3 DNA reads TGTGCCAGCAGCCCCGGGGTGGGCTCCTACGAGCAGTACTTC. V gene TRBV7-2 combines with J gene TRBJ2-5; D perhaps matches TRBD2 (5 bases). The DNA end is a closer match to TRBJ2-7, so the J assignment may be wrong. This CDR3 comprises 14 residues. In germline, CDR1 is SGHTA, CDR2 FQGNSA.

The chain's CDR3 is CSARTGSNEKLFF. The CDR3 DNA reads TGCAGCGCTAGGACAGGGTCAAATGAAAAACTGTTTTTT. J is TRBJ1-4 and V is TRBV29-1; 8 bases line up with TRBD1. The CDR3 contains 13 residues. Germline values: CDR1 SQVTM, CDR2 ANQGSEA. V shed 7 bases and J 5 bases; nucleotides not matched to a gene: 6.

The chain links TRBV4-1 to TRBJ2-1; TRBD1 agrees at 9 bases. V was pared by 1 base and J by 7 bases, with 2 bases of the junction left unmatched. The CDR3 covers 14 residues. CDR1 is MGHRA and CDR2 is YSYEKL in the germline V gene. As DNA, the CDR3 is TGCGCCAGCAGCCAAGCGGGACAGGGAAATGAGCAGTTCTTC. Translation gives CASSQAGQGNEQFF.

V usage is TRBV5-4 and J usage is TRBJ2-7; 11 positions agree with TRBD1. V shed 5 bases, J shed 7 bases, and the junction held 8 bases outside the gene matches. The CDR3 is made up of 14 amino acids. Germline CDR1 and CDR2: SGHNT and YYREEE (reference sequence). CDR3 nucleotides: TGTGCCAGCAGTTCGGACAGGGGGCATTGGGAGCAGTACTTC. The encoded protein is CASSSDRGHWEQYF.

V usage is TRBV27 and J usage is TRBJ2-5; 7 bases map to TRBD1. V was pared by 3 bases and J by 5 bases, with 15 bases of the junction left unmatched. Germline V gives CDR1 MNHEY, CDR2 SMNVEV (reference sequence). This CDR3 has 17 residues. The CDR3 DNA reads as TGTGCCAGCAGTTTTCGCCCCCCAAACAGGGGTAGGGAGACCCAGTACTTC. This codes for CASSFRPPNRGRETQYF.

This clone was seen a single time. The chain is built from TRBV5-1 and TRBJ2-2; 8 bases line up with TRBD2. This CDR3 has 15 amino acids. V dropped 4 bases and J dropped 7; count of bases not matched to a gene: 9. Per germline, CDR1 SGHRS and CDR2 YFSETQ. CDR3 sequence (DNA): TGCGCCAGCAGCCTAGGACTAGCCTCTCGCGGGGAGCTGTTTTTT. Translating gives CASSLGLASRGELFF.

The CDR3 DNA follows: TGTGCCAGCCGGTATACGGCCCCTCCCACAGATACGCAGTATTTT. Residues: CASRYTAPPTDTQYF. The chain combines TRBV27 with TRBJ2-3; unclear D gene. There are 15 residues in the CDR3. Germline CDR1 is MNHEY and CDR2 is SMNVEV (reference sequence). Trimming pared 8 bases from V and 2 bases from J, leaving 17 bases between.

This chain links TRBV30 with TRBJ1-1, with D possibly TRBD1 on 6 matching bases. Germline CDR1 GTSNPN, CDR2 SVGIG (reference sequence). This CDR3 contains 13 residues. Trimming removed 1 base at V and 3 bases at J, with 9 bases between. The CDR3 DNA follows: TGTGCCTGGAGTGGACAGGTATACACTGAAGCTTTCTTT. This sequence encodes CAWSGQVYTEAFF.

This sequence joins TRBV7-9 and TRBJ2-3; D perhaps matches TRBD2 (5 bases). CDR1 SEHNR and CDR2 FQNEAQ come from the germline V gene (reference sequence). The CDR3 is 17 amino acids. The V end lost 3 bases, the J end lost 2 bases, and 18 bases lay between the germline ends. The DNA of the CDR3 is TGTGCCAGCAGCTTGAATAACCTAGCAGCCTTCACAGATACGCAGTATTTT. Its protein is CASSLNNLAAFTDTQYF.

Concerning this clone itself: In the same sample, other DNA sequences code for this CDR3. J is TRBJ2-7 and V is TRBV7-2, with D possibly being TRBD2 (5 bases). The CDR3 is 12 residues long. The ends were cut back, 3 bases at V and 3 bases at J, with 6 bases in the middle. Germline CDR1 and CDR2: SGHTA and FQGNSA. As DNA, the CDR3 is TGTGCCAGCAGCTTGGGGAGCTACGAGCAGTACTTC. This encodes CASSLGSYEQYF.